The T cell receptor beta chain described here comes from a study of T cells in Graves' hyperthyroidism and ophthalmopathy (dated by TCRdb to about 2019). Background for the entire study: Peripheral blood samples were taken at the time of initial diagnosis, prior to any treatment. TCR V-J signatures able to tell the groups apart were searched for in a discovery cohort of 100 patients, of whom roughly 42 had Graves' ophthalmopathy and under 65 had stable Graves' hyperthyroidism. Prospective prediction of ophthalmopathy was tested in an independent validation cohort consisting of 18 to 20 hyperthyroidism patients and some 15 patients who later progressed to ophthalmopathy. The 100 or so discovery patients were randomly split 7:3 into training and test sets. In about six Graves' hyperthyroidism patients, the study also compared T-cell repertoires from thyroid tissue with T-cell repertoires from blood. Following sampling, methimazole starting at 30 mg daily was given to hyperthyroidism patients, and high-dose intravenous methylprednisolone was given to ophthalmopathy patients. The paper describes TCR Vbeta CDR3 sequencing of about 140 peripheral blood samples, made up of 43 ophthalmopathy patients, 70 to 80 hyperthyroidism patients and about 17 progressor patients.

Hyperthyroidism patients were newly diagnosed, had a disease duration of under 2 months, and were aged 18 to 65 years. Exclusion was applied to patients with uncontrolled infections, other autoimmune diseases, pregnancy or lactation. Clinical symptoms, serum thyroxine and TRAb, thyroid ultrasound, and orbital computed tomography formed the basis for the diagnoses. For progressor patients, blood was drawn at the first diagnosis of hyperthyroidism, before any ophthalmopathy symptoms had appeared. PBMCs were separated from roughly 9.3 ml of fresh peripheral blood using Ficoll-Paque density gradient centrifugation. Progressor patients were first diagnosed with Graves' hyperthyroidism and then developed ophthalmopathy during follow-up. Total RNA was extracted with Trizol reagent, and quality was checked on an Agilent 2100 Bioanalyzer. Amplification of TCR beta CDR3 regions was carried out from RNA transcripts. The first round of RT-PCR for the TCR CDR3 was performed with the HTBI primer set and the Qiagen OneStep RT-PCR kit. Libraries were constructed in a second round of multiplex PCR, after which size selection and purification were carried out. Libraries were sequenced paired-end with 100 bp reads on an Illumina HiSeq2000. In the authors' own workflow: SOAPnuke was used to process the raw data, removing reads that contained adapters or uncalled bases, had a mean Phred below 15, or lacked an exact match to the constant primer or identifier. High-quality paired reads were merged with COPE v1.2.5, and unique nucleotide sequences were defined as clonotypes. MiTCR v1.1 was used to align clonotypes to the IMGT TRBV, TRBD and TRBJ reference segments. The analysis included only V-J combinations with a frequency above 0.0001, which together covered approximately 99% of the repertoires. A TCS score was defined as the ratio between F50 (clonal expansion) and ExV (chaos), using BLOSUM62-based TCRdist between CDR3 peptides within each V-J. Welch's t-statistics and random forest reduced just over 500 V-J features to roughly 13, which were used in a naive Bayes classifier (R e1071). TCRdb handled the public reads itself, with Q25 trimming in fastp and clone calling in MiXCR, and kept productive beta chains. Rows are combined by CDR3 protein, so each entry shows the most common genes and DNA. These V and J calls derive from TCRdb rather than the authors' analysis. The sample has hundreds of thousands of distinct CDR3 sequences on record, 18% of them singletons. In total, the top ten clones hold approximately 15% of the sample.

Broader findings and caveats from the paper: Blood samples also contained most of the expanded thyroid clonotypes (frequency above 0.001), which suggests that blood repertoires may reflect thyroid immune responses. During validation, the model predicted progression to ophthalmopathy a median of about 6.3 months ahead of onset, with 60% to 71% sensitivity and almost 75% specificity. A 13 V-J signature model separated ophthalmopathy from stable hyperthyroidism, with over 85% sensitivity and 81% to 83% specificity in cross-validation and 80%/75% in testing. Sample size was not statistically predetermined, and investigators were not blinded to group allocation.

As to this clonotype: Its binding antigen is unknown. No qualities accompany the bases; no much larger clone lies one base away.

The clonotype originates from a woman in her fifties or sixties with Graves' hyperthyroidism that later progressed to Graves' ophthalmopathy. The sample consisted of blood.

The DNA sequence is TGCAGTGCTAGAGAGGGCCGGCCAACGGGGGATTTTTTCAGTGAGCAGTTCTTC. Its translation reads: CSAREGRPTGDFFSEQFF. The sequence links TRBV20-1 to TRBJ2-1; TRBD2 is possibly the D segment (6 matching bases). The cysteine opens and the phenylalanine closes a CDR3 of 18 amino acids. The sequence is cut down to CDR3 DNA, 54 bases in frame from base 1. The CDR1 and CDR2 encoded by the germline V gene (reference sequence) are DFQATT and SNEGSKA. The trim is 0 bases for V and 9 bases for J, with a gap of 27 bases between the germline ends.